This is a list of T cell receptor beta chains from one sample in a study of T cell repertoires in cytomegalovirus infection. TCRdb re-called the reads with MiXCR, one entry per CDR3 protein. The sample lists more than 200,000 distinct CDR3 sequences, approximately 8.3% occurring once. Material: PBMCs. The receptors here all came from a human donor in good health (CMV status not recorded). Some clones in this sample may be carry-over from other donors' samples. Each CDR3 is given with its conserved first and last residue. A D gene is named only where the DNA matches it firmly. Where a row states a size, it is once, few, many or the class of an expanded clone; other rows omit it.

j_gene	abundance	d_gene	v_gene	CDR3aa	CDR3nt
TRBJ2-1	many	TRBD2	TRBV7-2	CASSLWGGVDNEQFF	TGTGCCAGCAGCTTATGGGGGGGAGTCGACAATGAGCAGTTCTTC
TRBJ1-5	many	.	TRBV6-2/TRBV6-3	CASSIQDTNQPQHF	TGTGCCAGCAGTATCCAGGACACCAATCAGCCCCAGCATTTT
TRBJ2-3	many	TRBD1	TRBV7-8	CATVTGRTDTQYF	TGTGCCACCGTGACAGGGCGGACAGATACGCAGTATTTT
TRBJ1-5	few	.	TRBV7-2	CASSSFRQPQHF	TGTGCCAGCAGCTCTTTTAGACAGCCCCAGCATTTT
TRBJ1-1	many	.	TRBV7-2	CASSLLGFGLEAFF	TGTGCCAGCAGCTTATTAGGGTTCGGCCTTGAAGCTTTCTTT
TRBJ2-1	many	.	TRBV6-2/TRBV6-3	CASRARLKPSSYNEQFF	TGTGCCAGCAGGGCCAGACTTAAACCCAGCTCCTACAATGAGCAGTTCTTC
TRBJ2-1	many	.	TRBV12-5	CASGLGYGQFF	TGTGCTAGTGGTTTGGGGTACGGGCAGTTCTTC
TRBJ2-7	few	TRBD1	TRBV10-1	CASSEPGQGGEQYF	TGCGCCAGCAGTGAGCCAGGACAGGGGGGCGAGCAGTACTTC
TRBJ1-3	few	TRBD1	TRBV12-3/TRBV12-4	CASSLGQALGNTIYF	TGTGCCAGCAGTCTGGGACAGGCACTTGGAAACACCATATATTTT
TRBJ1-2	few	.	TRBV12-3/TRBV12-4	CASSSRAVLNYGYTF	TGTGCCAGCAGTTCCCGAGCGGTTCTTAACTATGGCTACACCTTC
TRBJ2-5	many	TRBD1	TRBV5-4	CASSRTDREETQYF	TGTGCCAGCAGCCGGACCGACAGGGAAGAGACCCAGTACTTC
TRBJ1-5	many	.	TRBV12-3/TRBV12-4	CASSLSAASNQPQHF	TGTGCCAGCAGTTTATCGGCAGCTAGCAATCAGCCCCAGCATTTT
TRBJ2-3	many	TRBD1	TRBV12-3/TRBV12-4	CASSPGTGADTQYF	TGTGCCAGCAGTCCCGGGACAGGGGCAGATACGCAGTATTTT
TRBJ2-7	.	.	TRBV29-1	CSVSDSYEQYF	TGCAGCGTTTCCGACTCCTACGAGCAGTACTTC
TRBJ1-6	.	.	TRBV2	CASSKQGSANNSPLHF	TGTGCCAGCAGCAAACAGGGAAGCGCCAATAATTCACCCCTCCACTTT
TRBJ2-2	many	.	TRBV20-1	CSAPPTENTGELFF	TGCAGTGCTCCACCGACAGAGAACACCGGGGAGCTGTTTTTT
TRBJ2-1	many	TRBD2	TRBV9	CASSPQAGGRNEQFF	TGTGCCAGCAGCCCCCAAGCGGGGGGTAGGAATGAGCAGTTCTTC
TRBJ1-3	.	.	TRBV18	CASSPGLKNSGNTIYF	TGTGCCAGCTCACCGGGACTGAAAAACTCTGGAAACACCATATATTTT
TRBJ1-5	few	TRBD1	TRBV10-3	CAIRTGGNQPQHF	TGTGCCATCAGGACAGGGGGCAATCAGCCCCAGCATTTT
TRBJ1-1	many	.	TRBV11-2	CASSVPPGTEAFF	TGTGCCAGCAGCGTCCCCCCTGGGACTGAAGCTTTCTTT
TRBJ2-5	.	TRBD1	TRBV30	CAFRGSEETQYF	TGTGCCTTCAGGGGGTCAGAAGAGACCCAGTACTTC
TRBJ2-7	few	TRBD1	TRBV20-1	CSAEGGQGSYEQYF	TGCAGTGCCGAAGGAGGACAGGGATCCTACGAGCAGTACTTC
TRBJ1-5	many	.	TRBV7-2	CASSGEVQQPQHF	TGTGCCAGCAGCGGGGAGGTGCAACAGCCCCAGCATTTT
TRBJ1-2	many	.	TRBV7-2	CASSLAFGQGGGYTF	TGTGCCAGCAGCTTAGCGTTTGGTCAGGGAGGAGGCTACACCTTC
TRBJ1-5	many	.	TRBV14	CASSQVAEVTGQPQHF	TGTGCCAGCAGCCAAGTTGCGGAAGTCACCGGGCAGCCCCAGCATTTT
TRBJ2-2	many	TRBD1	TRBV7-3	CASSEGTAPSGELFF	TGTGCCAGCAGCGAAGGGACAGCCCCGAGCGGGGAGCTGTTTTTT
TRBJ2-3	many	.	TRBV7-2	CASSLRHYTDTQYF	TGTGCCAGCAGCTTACGCCACTACACAGATACGCAGTATTTT
TRBJ1-1	many	.	TRBV7-9	CASSLGRALDEAFF	TGTGCCAGCAGCTTAGGGCGGGCGCTAGATGAAGCTTTCTTT
TRBJ1-2	many	TRBD1	TRBV19	CAVPGQAAGGYTF	TGTGCCGTCCCGGGACAGGCCGCGGGTGGCTACACCTTC
TRBJ1-1	few	.	TRBV25-1	CASSESGVRNTEAFF	TGTGCCAGCAGTGAATCGGGGGTTAGGAACACTGAAGCTTTCTTT
TRBJ1-3	many	TRBD1	TRBV7-8	CASSTLGQGAIGNTIYF	TGTGCCAGCAGCACCCTTGGACAGGGGGCAATTGGAAACACCATATATTTT
TRBJ1-5	many	.	TRBV28	CASSRKYGGQPQHF	TGTGCCAGCAGCCGGAAGTATGGGGGTCAGCCCCAGCATTTT
TRBJ1-5	few	.	TRBV20-1	CSATNRTTLRAQHF	TGCAGTGCCACAAACCGGACGACCCTACGGGCCCAGCATTTT
TRBJ1-3	.	.	TRBV6-2/TRBV6-3	CASTLGTGNTIYF	TGTGCCAGCACCCTAGGAACGGGAAACACCATATATTTT
TRBJ1-5	few	.	TRBV12-3/TRBV12-4	CASTLRGNQPQHF	TGTGCCAGCACCCTACGGGGGAATCAGCCCCAGCATTTT
TRBJ2-7	few	.	TRBV28	CASRPSGTSAYEQYF	TGTGCCAGCAGACCTTCCGGGACATCTGCCTACGAGCAGTACTTC
TRBJ2-7	.	TRBD1	TRBV20-1	CSAPGGHSYEQYF	TGCAGTGCTCCAGGGGGCCACTCCTACGAGCAGTACTTC
TRBJ2-6	.	.	TRBV6-2/TRBV6-3	CASSYPQGGGANVLTF	TGTGCCAGCAGTTACCCTCAGGGTGGTGGGGCCAACGTCCTGACTTTC
TRBJ2-7	many	TRBD2	TRBV7-2	CASSLEGVAGPYF	TGTGCCAGCAGCTTAGAGGGGGTAGCGGGACCGTACTTC
TRBJ2-7	many	TRBD2	TRBV7-6	CASSLVRRLAGPAEQYF	TGTGCCAGCAGCTTAGTACGTAGACTAGCGGGGCCGGCGGAGCAGTACTTC
TRBJ2-7	.	.	TRBV10-3	CAISELPGGRISYEQYF	TGTGCCATCAGTGAGCTTCCCGGGGGACGGATCTCCTACGAGCAGTACTTC
TRBJ2-4	many	TRBD2	TRBV12-3/TRBV12-4	CASSPGTSGSAKNIQYF	TGTGCCAGCAGTCCCGGGACTAGCGGTTCAGCCAAAAACATTCAGTACTTC
TRBJ2-7	many	TRBD2	TRBV20-1	CSVILAGGPSEVREQYF	TGCAGTGTCATCTTAGCGGGAGGGCCCTCGGAAGTCCGCGAGCAGTACTTC
TRBJ1-5	.	.	TRBV28	CASSATGQPQHF	TGTGCCAGCAGTGCAACGGGCCAGCCCCAGCATTTT
TRBJ2-7	few	TRBD2	TRBV7-2	CASSATSGGAYEQYF	TGTGCCAGCAGCGCCACTAGCGGGGGGGCCTACGAGCAGTACTTC
TRBJ2-1	many	TRBD2	TRBV7-6	CASGKRGGSYNEQFF	TGTGCCAGCGGAAAGCGGGGGGGGTCCTACAATGAGCAGTTCTTC
TRBJ1-5	.	TRBD1	TRBV5-6	CASSLMEGGSQPQHF	TGTGCCAGCAGCTTGATGGAAGGGGGCAGCCAGCCCCAGCATTTT
TRBJ2-7	many	.	TRBV7-2	CASSLMGFSEYEQYF	TGTGCCAGCAGCTTAATGGGATTTAGTGAGTACGAGCAGTACTTC
TRBJ1-5	.	TRBD1	TRBV11-1	CASSLIQGSNQPQHF	TGTGCCAGCAGCTTAATACAGGGGAGCAATCAGCCCCAGCATTTT
TRBJ1-6	.	TRBD1	TRBV20-1	CSARRATGRVSPLHF	TGCAGTGCTAGGAGGGCGACAGGGCGGGTTTCACCCCTCCACTTT
TRBJ1-1	many	.	TRBV20-1	CSALEGSSNTEAFF	TGCAGTGCGCTAGAGGGCTCCTCGAACACTGAAGCTTTCTTT
TRBJ1-5	many	TRBD1	TRBV7-2	CASSGQGNQPQHF	TGTGCCAGCAGTGGACAGGGAAATCAGCCCCAGCATTTT
TRBJ2-1	many	TRBD2	TRBV15	CATSPSLAGGNEQFF	TGTGCCACCAGTCCCAGTCTAGCGGGGGGTAATGAGCAGTTCTTC
TRBJ2-7	many	.	TRBV11-3	CASSPFSGGPFSYEQYF	TGTGCCAGCAGCCCCTTTTCTGGGGGCCCGTTCTCCTACGAGCAGTACTTC
TRBJ2-4	many	TRBD1	TRBV7-2	CASSSTRTGKNIQYF	TGTGCCAGCAGCTCGACCCGGACAGGGAAAAACATTCAGTACTTC